This T cell receptor beta chain is from a study of cytomegalovirus exposure and HLA in healthy donors. The study's findings and limits: Published work reported that the classifier diagnosed cytomegalovirus status with high specificity and sensitivity.

On this clone: Its antigen is not known.

With V trimmed by 8 bases and J by 3 bases, 10 bases remained unmatched. The CDR3 sequence is 15 residues long. In germline, CDR1 is SEHNR, CDR2 FQNEAQ (reference sequence). A multiplex PCR was run with 60 Vbeta primers and 13 Jbeta primers. Measured with immunoSEQ multiplex PCR; TCRdb has only the in-frame clones, and not every one. The sample contains roughly 120,000 clones, around 80% of which appear only once. What was sequenced was PBMCs. This receptor was taken from a woman in her sixties or seventies in good health and CMV-seropositive. The chain uses TRBV7-9 and TRBJ2-3; TRBD2 agrees at 8 bases. The CDR3 loop is CASRPSGGRTDTQYF. CDR3 bases: TGTGCCAGCCGCCCTTCGGGCGGGAGGACAGATACGCAGTATTTT. The whole variable domain, filled in from reference TRBV7-9 and TRBJ2-3, reads DTGVSQNPRHKITKRGQNVTFRCDPISEHNRLYWYRQTLGQGPEFLTYFQNEAQLEKSRLLSDRFSAERPKGSFSTLEIQRTEQGDSAMYLCASRPSGGRTDTQYFGPGTRLTVL.